The present TCR beta chain was sequenced within a study of CD8 T cells in Susac syndrome. The V and J ends lost 4 bases and 1 base respectively, with 10 bases between them. Germline V CDR1 and CDR2: MNHNY, SVGAGI (reference sequence). This CDR3 is built from 14 residues. Fulfillment of recently defined diagnostic criteria for definite or probable disease was shown by the patients with Susac syndrome. About 0.5 to 1 ug RNA was reverse transcribed with random hexamers. The CDR3 of TCR beta was amplified by immunoSEQ multiplex PCR across 54 Vbeta and 13 Jbeta. TCRdb used MiXCR to reprocess the immunoSEQ multiplex PCR reads, holding one entry per CDR3 protein. Of about 190,000 distinct CDR3 sequences in the sample, around 95% were seen once.

The sequence was obtained from a human donor with Susac syndrome. The chain couples TRBV6-6 to TRBJ1-1; D gene unclear. Sequencing was performed on CD4+ T cells from PBMCs. The CDR3 protein is CASSSRESNTEAFF. As DNA, the CDR3 is TGTGCCAGCAGTTCCCGGGAGTCGAACACTGAAGCTTTCTTT.